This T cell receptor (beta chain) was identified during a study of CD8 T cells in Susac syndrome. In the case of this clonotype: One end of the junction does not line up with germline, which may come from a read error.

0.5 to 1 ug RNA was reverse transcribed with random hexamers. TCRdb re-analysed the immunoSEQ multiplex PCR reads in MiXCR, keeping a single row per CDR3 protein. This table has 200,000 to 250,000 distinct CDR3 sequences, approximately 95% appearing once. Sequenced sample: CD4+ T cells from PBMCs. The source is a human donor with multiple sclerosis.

Written as DNA, the CDR3 is TGCAGCGTGGTTAGCGGGAGTTCCTCCGAGCAGTACTTC. It yields the protein CSVVSGSSSEQYF. The chain has TRBV20-1 and TRBJ2-7, with 9 bases matching TRBD2. The CDR3 is made up of 13 amino acids. Germline assignment: CDR1 DFQATT and CDR2 SNEGSKA (reference sequence).